The clone carrying this TCR beta chain was observed a handful of times. TCRdb's table, derived via immunoSEQ multiplex PCR, lists solely in-frame clones and lacks some. The sample holds roughly 100,000 clones; 65% to 90% are singletons and the top ten take 4.5% to 5.5%. This entry comes from a study of blood T cell repertoires in COVID-19. This clonotype originated in a man aged 55 to 70 with acute or convalescent COVID-19. The sample was peripheral blood.

The CDR3 coding sequence is TGTGCCAGCAGCCCCCTAGGACTAGCGGTCGGGGAGCTGTTTTTT. Its protein is CASSPLGLAVGELFF. The chain is built from TRBV9 and TRBJ2-2, with 10 positions matching TRBD2. The trim removed 4 bases at V and 7 bases at J, leaving 7 bases unmatched. The CDR3 is 15 residues long. Germline CDR1 reads SGDLS; CDR2 reads YYNGEE.